This T cell receptor (beta chain) was identified during a study of cytomegalovirus exposure and HLA in healthy donors. The protocol was immunoSEQ multiplex PCR, while the TCRdb copy is restricted to in-frame clones and leaves out a portion. This sample has fewer than 200,000 clones, with roughly nine tenths found just once. Germline V lookup: CDR1 SGHTA, CDR2 FQGNSA. This CDR3 has 16 amino acids. The junction had 9 bases not matched to a gene; V was cut back by 7 bases and J by 0 bases. From the roughly 120-subject validation cohort, which was separate from the approximately 720-subject first cohort, the donors were drawn.

Sequenced material: PBMCs. The chain recombines TRBV7-2 with TRBJ2-1; 7 bases agree with TRBD1. This sequence originates from a woman under 30 in good health and CMV-seropositive. The CDR3 spells CASTRDSGASYNEQFF. Written as DNA, the CDR3 is TGTGCCAGCACCCGGGACAGTGGAGCCTCCTACAATGAGCAGTTCTTC.